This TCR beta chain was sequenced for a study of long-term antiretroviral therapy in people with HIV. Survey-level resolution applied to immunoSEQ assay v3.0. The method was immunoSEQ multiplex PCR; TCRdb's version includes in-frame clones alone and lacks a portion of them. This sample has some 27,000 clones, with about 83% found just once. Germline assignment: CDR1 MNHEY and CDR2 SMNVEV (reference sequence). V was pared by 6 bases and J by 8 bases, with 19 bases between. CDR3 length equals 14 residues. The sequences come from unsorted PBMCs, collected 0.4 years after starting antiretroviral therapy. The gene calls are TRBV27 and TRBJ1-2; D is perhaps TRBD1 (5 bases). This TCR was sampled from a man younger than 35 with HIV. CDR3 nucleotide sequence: TGTGCCAGCAGCCCTGGATGGGGGGAGGGAGGCTACACCTTC. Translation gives CASSPGWGEGGYTF.